Below, 31 T cell receptor beta chains from the same sample are listed, as sequenced in a study of blood T cell repertoires in COVID-19. Only in-frame clones appear in the TCRdb table, and some are missing; sequencing was by immunoSEQ multiplex PCR. Among more than 250,000 clones listed, over 75% were seen once. The specimen sequenced was peripheral blood. The source is a man between 50 and 59 years old with active or convalescent COVID-19.

V and J are TRBV7-8 and TRBJ1-5; 8 bases line up with TRBD1. V was pared by 5 bases and J by 7 bases, with 7 bases of the junction left unmatched. Per germline, CDR1 SGHVS and CDR2 FQNEAQ. CDR3 size: 14 residues. The CDR3 nucleotides read TGTGCCAGCAGCATCGGACAGGGCGACCAGCCCCAGCATTTT. Its protein is CASSIGQGDQPQHF. Looking up the rest from reference TRBV7-8 and TRBJ1-5 gives the full variable domain: GAGVSQSPRYKVAKRGQDVALRCDPISGHVSLFWYQQALGQGPEFLTYFQNEAQLDKSGLPSDRFFAERPEGSVSTLKIQRTQQEDSAVYLCASSIGQGDQPQHFGDGTRLSIL.

The CDR3 DNA reads as TGTGCCAGCAGCTTGGGACTAGCGGGCAACCAAGAGACCCAGTACTTC. This encodes CASSLGLAGNQETQYF. The rearrangement links TRBV5-4 to TRBJ2-5; TRBD2 matches at 10 bases. J was trimmed by 0 bases and V by 0 bases; bases with no gene match: 2. Germline V lookup: CDR1 SGHNT, CDR2 YYREEE (reference sequence). The CDR3 covers 16 residues.

V and J are TRBV6-2 or TRBV6-3 and TRBJ2-5; TRBD2 agrees at 8 bases. The germline gives CDR1 MNHEY, CDR2 SVGEGT. V was pared by 4 bases and J by 4 bases, with 5 bases of the junction left unmatched. The CDR3 contains 14 residues. The CDR3 protein is CASSSGGGSETQYF. The CDR3 DNA sequence: TGTGCCAGCAGTTCGGGGGGGGGTTCAGAGACCCAGTACTTC.

The chain links TRBV5-1 to TRBJ1-6, with 10 bases matching TRBD1. Looked up from germline, CDR1 is SGHRS and CDR2 is YFSETQ. With 5 bases clipped from V and 9 bases from J, the junction kept 14 bases outside the gene matches. The CDR3 runs to 17 residues. The CDR3 sequence: CASSDGPDRGFRSPLHF. The CDR3 bases are TGCGCCAGCAGTGACGGCCCGGACAGGGGGTTTCGTTCACCCCTCCACTTT.

The V and J genes are TRBV18 and TRBJ1-2; 7 bases fit TRBD1. In germline, CDR1 is KGHSH, CDR2 LQKENI. The CDR3 runs to 15 residues. The ends lost 4 bases at V and 0 bases at J; junction bases unmatched: 5. The CDR3 DNA sequence: TGTGCCAGCTCACTAGCCGGACAGGCTAACTATGGCTACACCTTC. This translates into CASSLAGQANYGYTF.

V gene TRBV28 combines with J gene TRBJ1-1, with 7 bases identical to TRBD1. Germline lookup yields CDR1 MDHEN and CDR2 SYDVKM. V shed 7 bases and J 4 bases; nucleotides not matched to a gene: 6. CDR3 length: 13 residues. This chain's CDR3 is CASNEGAGTEAFF. The CDR3 DNA is TGTGCCAGCAACGAGGGGGCAGGCACTGAAGCTTTCTTT.

The V and J genes are TRBV14 and TRBJ2-7; TRBD2 agrees at 7 bases. J was trimmed by 6 bases and V by 0 bases; bases with no gene match: 14. CDR1 and CDR2 from the germline V gene are SGHDN and FVKESK. This CDR3 contains 17 residues. The CDR3 here is CASSQDSFEGGVFEQYF. The CDR3 DNA reads as TGTGCCAGCAGCCAAGATAGTTTCGAGGGAGGGGTCTTCGAGCAGTACTTC.

The chain is built from TRBV6-6 and TRBJ1-2; 9 bases match TRBD1. CDR1 and CDR2 (germline): MNHNY, SVGAGI (reference sequence). The junction had 14 bases not matched to a gene; V was cut back by 6 bases and J by 6 bases. The CDR3 spans 16 residues. The CDR3 here is CASSRPLQGANDGYTF. The CDR3 DNA is TGTGCCAGCAGCCGACCATTACAGGGGGCCAATGATGGCTACACCTTC.

The chain employs TRBV7-9 and TRBJ1-2, with unresolved D. The V end was cut by 8 bases, the J end by 5 bases, with 12 bases between. This CDR3 region has 12 residues. CDR1 and CDR2 from the germline V gene are SEHNR and FQNEAQ (reference sequence). The CDR3 sequence: CASLPPSYGYTF. CDR3 nucleotides: TGTGCCAGCCTTCCCCCCTCTTATGGCTACACCTTC.

V usage is TRBV19 and J usage is TRBJ2-3; tentatively, D is TRBD2 (5 bases). V dropped 9 bases and J dropped 5 bases, with 21 bases sitting between them. This CDR3 comprises 15 residues. Looked up from germline, CDR1 is LNHDA and CDR2 is SQIVND (reference sequence). CDR3 sequence: CASQSRTRAKDTQYF. CDR3 nucleotide sequence: TGTGCCAGCCAGTCCCGGACTCGAGCTAAAGATACGCAGTATTTT. The full variable domain, in which reference TRBV19 and TRBJ2-3 provide the parts outside the CDR3, is DGGITQSPKYLFRKEGQNVTLSCEQNLNHDAMYWYRQDPGQGLRLIYYSQIVNDFQKGDIAEGYSVSREKKESFPLTVTSAQKNPTAFYLCASQSRTRAKDTQYFGPGTRLTVL.

The rearrangement uses TRBV7-3 and TRBJ2-5; TRBD1 agrees at 8 bases. Per germline, CDR1 SGHTA and CDR2 FQGTGA. With V trimmed by 1 base and J by 5 bases, 9 bases remained unmatched. The CDR3 runs 16 residues. The CDR3 bases are TGTGCCAGCAGCTTAAGAGTGGCAGGGGGCTCGGAGACCCAGTACTTC. Translated: CASSLRVAGGSETQYF.

This sequence joins TRBV4-3 and TRBJ2-5; possibly TRBD2 for D (5 bases). CDR3 length: 17 residues. CDR1 LGHNA and CDR2 YSLEER come from the germline V gene. Deletions cut 0 bases from V and 5 bases from J, with 19 bases between. The CDR3 protein is CASSQDWLEGTGETQYF. The CDR3 region has the DNA TGCGCCAGCAGCCAAGATTGGTTAGAGGGTACCGGGGAGACCCAGTACTTC.

The chain has TRBV6-2 or TRBV6-3 and TRBJ2-5, with D hard to call. The CDR3 spans 12 residues. The germline V gene encodes CDR1 MNHEY and CDR2 SVGEGT. Trimming removed 2 bases at V and 7 bases at J, with 8 bases between. The CDR3 bases are TGTGCCAGCAGTTACGCCCCAGGGACCCAGTACTTC. Translation gives CASSYAPGTQYF.

The chain recombines TRBV6-4 with TRBJ1-6; D is uncertain. CDR1 is MRHNA, CDR2 SNTAGT, per germline. This CDR3 is built from 15 residues. With 8 bases removed from V and 7 bases from J, the gap between germline ends came to 18 bases. The CDR3 is CASRPRTEANSPLHF. The DNA of the CDR3 is TGTGCCAGCCGACCCCGAACAGAAGCAAATTCACCCCTCCACTTT.

J is TRBJ1-3 and V is TRBV11-2; D might be TRBD1 (5 bases). The V end was cut by 4 bases, the J end by 5 bases, with 12 bases between. The length of the CDR3 is 14 residues. Germline V gene lookup returns CDR1 SGHAT and CDR2 FQNNGV. The CDR3 coding sequence is TGTGCCAGCAGCTCCGGAGGGGCTAGAAACACCATATATTTT. Its protein product is CASSSGGARNTIYF.

The chain carries TRBV19 and TRBJ2-7; 9 bases are a match to TRBD2. V lost 11 bases and J lost 3; bases outside the gene matches: 14. This CDR3 spans 15 amino acids. Germline V gives CDR1 LNHDA, CDR2 SQIVND (reference sequence). The DNA of the CDR3 is TGTGCCCCTAAGAGGGGACTAGCTGGGGTCTACGAGCAGTACTTC. Translation gives CAPKRGLAGVYEQYF.

This clone was counted once. The chain couples TRBV24-1 to TRBJ2-5, with 9 bases aligning to TRBD1. The V gene end was trimmed by 3 bases and the J gene end by 6 bases; junction bases not matched to a gene: 4. The length of the CDR3 is 14 residues. Germline CDR1 reads KGHDR; CDR2 reads SFDVKD. The CDR3 nucleotides read TGTGCCACCAGTGATATGGGACAGGGACAGACCCAGTACTTC. Protein product: CATSDMGQGQTQYF.

The chain has TRBV7-2 and TRBJ1-3, with TRBD1 as a possible D gene (6 bases). V gave up 1 base and J gave up 2 bases, with 9 bases separating them. This CDR3 has 15 residues. Germline V gene sequence: CDR1 SGHTA, CDR2 FQGNSA. CDR3 loop: CASSLVQGPGNTIYF. CDR3 bases: TGTGCCAGCAGCTTAGTACAGGGCCCTGGAAACACCATATATTTT.

The chain uses TRBV6-5 and TRBJ1-3; 7 nucleotides agree with TRBD1. V shed 8 bases and J 5 bases; nucleotides not matched to a gene: 6. Germline V gene data show CDR1 as MNHEY and CDR2 as SVGAGI. The CDR3 sequence is 13 residues long. The CDR3: CASQGVSRNTIYF. DNA for the CDR3: TGTGCCAGCCAGGGGGTATCACGAAACACCATATATTTT.

The chain is built from TRBV29-1 and TRBJ1-2, with D possibly matching TRBD1 (6 bases). The CDR3 runs to 12 residues. The germline V and J ends were trimmed by 4 bases and 6 bases, with 12 bases remaining between them. Per the germline V gene, CDR1 is SQVTM and CDR2 is ANQGSEA. The CDR3 DNA is TGCAGCGTTGTCGCGGGGGCGCATGGCTACACCTTC. Its protein is CSVVAGAHGYTF.

The V call is TRBV16, the J call TRBJ1-3; 7 positions match TRBD1. This CDR3 region has 15 residues. Germline V gene lookup returns CDR1 KGHSY and CDR2 FQNENV. The J segment lost 2 bases and the V segment lost 2 bases, leaving 3 bases of the junction unmatched. CDR3 sequence reads: CASSQRGRAGNTIYF. DNA for the CDR3: TGTGCCAGCAGCCAAAGGGGGCGCGCTGGAAACACCATATATTTT.

The chain uses TRBV5-8 and TRBJ2-5, with D uncertain. The CDR3 consists of 12 residues. Trimming left V 9 bases short and J 5 bases short, with 14 bases between. In germline, CDR1 is SGHTS, CDR2 YDEGEE. CDR3 coding DNA: TGTGCCACACACCCTGACTTGGAGACCCAGTACTTC. This translates into CATHPDLETQYF.

The CDR3 DNA sequence: TGTGCCAGCAGCGTAGGCAGGGTAAGGGAGGTAGATACGCAGTATTTT. This translates into CASSVGRVREVDTQYF. V usage is TRBV9 and J usage is TRBJ2-3, with a weak D call TRBD2 (6 bases). The ends were cut back, 0 bases at V and 5 bases at J, with 16 bases in the middle. This CDR3 region has 16 residues. Germline CDR1 and CDR2: SGDLS and YYNGEE. Full variable domain (remainder filled in from reference TRBV9 and TRBJ2-3): DSGVTQTPKHLITATGQRVTLRCSPRSGDLSVYWYQQSLDQGLQFLIQYYNGEERAKGNILERFSAQQFPDLHSELNLSSLELGDSALYFCASSVGRVREVDTQYFGPGTRLTVL.

The chain has TRBV9 and TRBJ2-1; 9 bases fit TRBD2. The J segment lost 0 bases and the V segment lost 3 bases, leaving 25 bases of the junction unmatched. Looked up from germline, CDR1 is SGDLS and CDR2 is YYNGEE. The length of the CDR3 is 23 residues. The chain's CDR3 is CASSDPALTATSGDLNSYNEQFF. DNA of the CDR3: TGTGCCAGCAGCGATCCGGCCTTAACGGCGACTAGCGGCGACTTGAACTCCTACAATGAGCAGTTCTTC. The full variable domain, in which reference TRBV9 and TRBJ2-1 provide the parts outside the CDR3, is DSGVTQTPKHLITATGQRVTLRCSPRSGDLSVYWYQQSLDQGLQFLIQYYNGEERAKGNILERFSAQQFPDLHSELNLSSLELGDSALYFCASSDPALTATSGDLNSYNEQFFGPGTRLTVL.

J is TRBJ1-2 and V is TRBV28; 7 bases agree with TRBD1. Per germline, CDR1 MDHEN and CDR2 SYDVKM. Trimming at V came to 2 bases and at J to 3 bases, leaving 0 bases not matched to a gene. The CDR3 consists of 13 residues. The CDR3 loop is CASSLTGDYGYTF. CDR3 nucleotide sequence: TGTGCCAGCAGTTTAACAGGGGACTATGGCTACACCTTC.

Written as DNA, the CDR3 is TGTGCCTGGACTGGACAAAATAATTCACCCCTCCACTTT. Translated, it gives CAWTGQNNSPLHF. This rearrangement joins TRBV30 to TRBJ1-6, with D tentatively TRBD1 (5 bases). The CDR3 length is 13 residues. Germline V gives CDR1 GTSNPN, CDR2 SVGIG (reference sequence). The V gene lost 4 bases and the J gene lost 5 bases, with 9 bases spanning the gap.

Comment on this clone: The identical CDR3 is also encoded by other nucleotide sequences in the sample. This chain connects TRBV5-4 to TRBJ1-3; 8 positions match TRBD1. Trimming took 1 base from V and 4 from J; bases not matched to a gene: 4. Germline-derived CDR1 and CDR2 are SGHNT and YYREEE (reference sequence). The CDR3 contains 15 residues. The CDR3 DNA follows: TGTGCCAGCAGCTTGCAGGGGGCGTCGGGAAACACCATATATTTT. It encodes CASSLQGASGNTIYF. The complete variable domain, with remaining parts taken from reference TRBV5-4 and TRBJ1-3, reads ETGVTQSPTHLIKTRGQQVTLRCSSQSGHNTVSWYQQALGQGPQFIFQYYREEENGRGNFPPRFSGLQFPNYSSELNVNALELDDSALYLCASSLQGASGNTIYFGEGSWLTVV.

V is TRBV5-1 and J is TRBJ2-1; the match to TRBD1 covers 12 bases. The CDR3 covers 17 residues. CDR1 is SGHRS, CDR2 YFSETQ, per germline. J lost 3 bases, V lost 2 bases, and 6 bases had no gene match. The CDR3: CASSFAGTGGDYNEQFF. CDR3 bases: TGCGCCAGCAGCTTCGCCGGGACAGGGGGCGACTACAATGAGCAGTTCTTC. Supplemented by reference TRBV5-1 and TRBJ2-1, the full variable domain reads KAGVTQTPRYLIKTRGQQVTLSCSPISGHRSVSWYQQTPGQGLQFLFEYFSETQRNKGNFPGRFSGRQFSNSRSEMNVSTLELGDSALYLCASSFAGTGGDYNEQFFGPGTRLTVL.

CDR3 in amino acids: CASSLSPDTYEQYF. The CDR3 DNA is TGTGCCAGCAGTTTGTCCCCGGACACATACGAGCAGTACTTC. The rearrangement links TRBV28 to TRBJ2-7; D is possibly TRBD1 (5 bases). The CDR3 loop spans 14 amino acids. Trimming removed 3 bases at V and 4 bases at J, with 13 bases between. Germline assignment: CDR1 MDHEN and CDR2 SYDVKM.

The chain joins TRBV7-8 to TRBJ2-1; D remains ambiguous. CDR1 and CDR2 (germline): SGHVS, FQNEAQ. Trimming shortened V by 5 bases and J by 3 bases, and 8 bases separated the two germline ends. This CDR3 comprises 13 residues. The CDR3, as DNA: TGTGCCAGCAGCCCCCGGGTCTACAATGAGCAGTTCTTC. Translated: CASSPRVYNEQFF.

The CDR3 is CATSDHDSYGYTF. The CDR3 nucleotides read TGTGCCACCAGTGACCACGACAGCTATGGCTACACCTTC. This chain links TRBV24-1 with TRBJ1-2; D may be TRBD1 (5 bases). In germline, CDR1 is KGHDR, CDR2 SFDVKD. CDR3 length: 13 amino acids. Trimming shortened V by 4 bases and J by 4 bases, and 9 bases separated the two germline ends.